Presented here are 8 T cell receptor beta chains from one specimen sequenced in a study of beta chain features in type 1 diabetes. The whole isolated RNA underwent reverse transcription, so sequencing captured expressed TCRB transcripts. Profiled with immunoSEQ multiplex PCR; TCRdb holds only in-frame clones, not every one. The profile covers roughly 500,000 clones, with about 32% appearing a single time and around 0.065% taken by the ten largest. The sequencing input was naive CD4+ T cells from blood. These receptors were taken from a man between 18 and 35 years old in good health.

In its sample, this clone was seen a few times. This chain links TRBV30 with TRBJ2-5; D gene ambiguous. Deletions cut 7 bases from V and 4 bases from J, with 10 bases between. CDR3 size: 11 residues. Germline-derived CDR1 and CDR2 are GTSNPN and SVGIG (reference sequence). CDR3 sequence: CASIGRETQYF. The CDR3 DNA follows: TGTGCCTCGATCGGTCGAGAGACCCAGTACTTC.

This clone has just a few counts. The gene calls are TRBV5-4 and TRBJ2-3; 8 bases match TRBD2. The CDR3 has 14 residues. With 0 bases clipped from V and 3 bases from J, the junction kept 0 bases outside the gene matches. CDR1 is SGHNT and CDR2 is YYREEE in the germline V gene (reference sequence). In nucleotides, the CDR3 is TGTGCCAGCAGCTTGGCTAGCGGGACAGATACGCAGTATTTT. Translation: CASSLASGTDTQYF. The entire variable domain, with the rest obtained from reference TRBV5-4 and TRBJ2-3, is as follows: ETGVTQSPTHLIKTRGQQVTLRCSSQSGHNTVSWYQQALGQGPQFIFQYYREEENGRGNFPPRFSGLQFPNYSSELNVNALELDDSALYLCASSLASGTDTQYFGPGTRLTVL.

The rearrangement joins TRBV19 to TRBJ2-3; maybe TRBD1 (5 bases). The V and J ends lost 5 bases and 0 bases respectively, with 12 bases between them. This CDR3 has 15 amino acids. The germline gives CDR1 LNHDA, CDR2 SQIVND (reference sequence). CDR3 coding DNA: TGTGCCAGTAGTTCGCCGACAGAAAGCACAGATACGCAGTATTTT. Amino acid sequence: CASSSPTESTDTQYF.

The chain is built from TRBV29-1 and TRBJ1-1; D is uncertain. Germline V gene sequence: CDR1 SQVTM, CDR2 ANQGSEA. The CDR3 covers 12 residues. The V gene lost 3 bases and the J gene lost 10 bases, with 15 bases spanning the gap. The CDR3 sequence is CSVEGSAPRAFF. The CDR3 DNA reads as TGCAGCGTTGAGGGGTCAGCCCCTCGAGCTTTCTTT.

The chain is built from TRBV4-2 and TRBJ2-7, with 11 bases lining up with TRBD2. J was trimmed by 2 bases and V by 0 bases; bases with no gene match: 0. In germline, CDR1 is LGHNA, CDR2 YNFKEQ. This CDR3 has 15 residues. The CDR3 sequence is CASSQELAGAYEQYF. The DNA of the CDR3 is TGTGCCAGCAGCCAAGAACTAGCGGGGGCCTACGAGCAGTACTTC.

This clone has more than one count but fewer than ten. The chain couples TRBV7-2 to TRBJ2-7, with TRBD1 as a possible D gene (6 bases). Germline V lookup: CDR1 SGHTA, CDR2 FQGNSA. The CDR3 length is 14 residues. The V end was cut by 3 bases, the J end by 5 bases, with 14 bases between. The DNA for the CDR3 is TGTGCCAGCAGCTTGTCAGGACAGTACCACGAGCAGTACTTC. This sequence encodes CASSLSGQYHEQYF.

This clone occurred a few times. The chain is built from TRBV9 and TRBJ2-7; 10 bases line up with TRBD2. The germline V gene encodes CDR1 SGDLS and CDR2 YYNGEE. J lost 8 bases, V lost 0 bases, and 11 bases had no gene match. The length of the CDR3 is 16 residues. The CDR3 loop reads CASSVEAGGSITQQYF. CDR3 nucleotides: TGTGCCAGCAGCGTAGAAGCGGGAGGGTCGATTACGCAGCAGTACTTC.

This clone appeared a few times. V is TRBV5-6 and J is TRBJ1-5; no definite D call. Germline CDR1 SGHDT, CDR2 YYEEEE. CDR3 length equals 15 residues. V gave up 4 bases and J gave up 2 bases, with 13 bases separating them. CDR3 protein: CASSLSGSGNQPQHF. DNA for the CDR3: TGTGCCAGCAGCCTTTCAGGCAGCGGCAATCAGCCCCAGCATTTT.